The entry below gives a single TCR beta chain sequence along with its context. Antigen: not known. This sample was taken from a study of resident and recirculating memory T cells in vitiligo. Overall study findings and caveats: TCR sequences were not conserved across biopsy sites or patients.

The method was immunoSEQ multiplex PCR; TCRdb's version includes in-frame clones alone and lacks a portion of them. The table includes tens of thousands of clones, about 92% detected once. The CDR3 sequence is 16 residues long. V shed 4 bases, J shed 0 bases, and the junction held 9 bases outside the gene matches. Germline values: CDR1 SGHTA, CDR2 FQGNSA. The chain has TRBV7-2 and TRBJ2-7, with 7 bases lining up with TRBD2. Sequencing was done on a sample of blood. This receptor was taken from a male donor with vitiligo. The DNA for the CDR3 is TGTGCCAGCAGCTCCCCGTTGGGGGGGGACTCCTACGAGCAGTACTTC. Protein: CASSSPLGGDSYEQYF.